These 32 T cell receptor beta chains originate from one sample sequenced in a study of blood T cell repertoires in COVID-19. Here immunoSEQ multiplex PCR was the method, and the copy in TCRdb shows in-frame clones only, minus some. The sample consists of 300,000 to 400,000 clones, approximately 90% of them appearing once. Sequencing used peripheral blood. Receptors were obtained from a man aged 25 to 45 with COVID-19, enrolled during active disease.

The rearrangement links TRBV5-1 to TRBJ2-1, with 8 bases identical to TRBD2. The CDR3 is 15 residues long. V lost 0 bases to trimming and J lost 7 bases; unmatched junction nucleotides: 6. Germline V lookup: CDR1 SGHRS, CDR2 YFSETQ. In nucleotides, the CDR3 is TGCGCCAGCAGCTTGGGTCCCCGGGGGGGTAATGAGCAGTTCTTC. It translates to CASSLGPRGGNEQFF.

The chain combines TRBV25-1 with TRBJ2-1, with D possibly matching TRBD1 (5 bases). CDR3 size: 15 residues. The germline V and J ends were trimmed by 0 bases and 5 bases, with 11 bases remaining between them. Germline V gene lookup returns CDR1 MGHDK and CDR2 SYGVNS. The CDR3 reads CASSEYRGQNNEQFF. The CDR3 coding sequence is TGTGCCAGCAGTGAATATAGGGGTCAGAACAATGAGCAGTTCTTC. Using reference TRBV25-1 and TRBJ2-1 for the parts outside the CDR3, the full variable domain is EADIYQTPRYLVIGTGKKITLECSQTMGHDKMYWYQQDPGMELHLIHYSYGVNSTEKGDLSSESTVSRIRTEHFPLTLESARPSHTSQYLCASSEYRGQNNEQFFGPGTRLTVL.

This clone appeared once. The genes are TRBV4-1 and TRBJ1-6; D remains ambiguous. Germline CDR1 MGHRA, CDR2 YSYEKL. This CDR3 spans 15 amino acids. The ends were cut back, 0 bases at V and 10 bases at J, with 13 bases in the middle. As DNA, the CDR3 is TGCGCCAGCAGCCAAGATCCCGGTTTCGTATCACCCCTCCACTTT. This translates into CASSQDPGFVSPLHF.

The chain links TRBV6-5 to TRBJ1-6; 9 bases are shared with TRBD1. This CDR3 spans 14 amino acids. The ends lost 6 bases at V and 11 bases at J; junction bases unmatched: 8. Germline lookup yields CDR1 MNHEY and CDR2 SVGAGI. Here the CDR3 reads CASRPGQGLTPLHF. DNA of the CDR3: TGTGCCAGCAGGCCGGGACAGGGTTTAACACCCCTCCACTTT.

The chain combines TRBV27 with TRBJ2-1; 12 positions match TRBD2. The CDR3 runs 15 residues. With 3 bases clipped from V and 8 bases from J, the junction kept 5 bases outside the gene matches. CDR1 is MNHEY and CDR2 is SMNVEV in the germline V gene (reference sequence). CDR3 sequence (DNA): TGTGCCAGCAGTTTGGCGGGACTAGCGGGCTATGAGCAGTTCTTC. Its translation is CASSLAGLAGYEQFF.

CDR3 in DNA: TGTGCCAGCAGGCGTTCAATCGGGGAGCTGTTTTTT. Residues: CASRRSIGELFF. This chain links TRBV6-5 with TRBJ2-2; D is undetermined. Germline values: CDR1 MNHEY, CDR2 SVGAGI. The CDR3 consists of 12 residues. Trimming removed 6 bases from V and 7 bases from J, with 9 bases in between.

This chain links TRBV28 with TRBJ2-2; possibly TRBD2 for D (7 bases). Trimming cost V 7 bases and J 2 bases, with 17 bases left between them. The CDR3 sequence is 16 residues long. The germline V gene has CDR1 MDHEN and CDR2 SYDVKM. The CDR3 is CASTLGGLPNTGELFF. The CDR3 nucleotides are TGTGCCAGCACCCTCGGGGGGCTCCCAAACACCGGGGAGCTGTTTTTT.

This rearrangement joins TRBV9 to TRBJ1-2; D perhaps matches TRBD1 (5 bases). Germline V gives CDR1 SGDLS, CDR2 YYNGEE. The CDR3 spans 15 residues. V lost 2 bases to trimming and J lost 3 bases, with 14 bases between them. The CDR3 region has the DNA TGTGCCAGCAGCGTGCCACTCCAGGGTGACTATGGCTACACCTTC. It is translated as CASSVPLQGDYGYTF. Full variable domain (missing parts from reference TRBV9 and TRBJ1-2): DSGVTQTPKHLITATGQRVTLRCSPRSGDLSVYWYQQSLDQGLQFLIQYYNGEERAKGNILERFSAQQFPDLHSELNLSSLELGDSALYFCASSVPLQGDYGYTFGSGTRLTVV.

This rearrangement joins TRBV7-8 to TRBJ2-7; D gene ambiguous. With 2 bases removed from V and 0 bases from J, the gap between germline ends came to 11 bases. Germline assignment: CDR1 SGHVS and CDR2 FQNEAQ. The length of the CDR3 is 15 residues. The CDR3, as DNA: TGTGCCAGCAGCTTACTCAGCGCGAGCTCCTACGAGCAGTACTTC. It translates to CASSLLSASSYEQYF.

The chain combines TRBV5-1 with TRBJ1-5, with 8 positions matching TRBD1. This CDR3 region has 15 residues. Germline-derived CDR1 and CDR2 are SGHRS and YFSETQ. V lost 3 bases and J lost 7; bases outside the gene matches: 9. CDR3 sequence (DNA): TGCGCCAGCAGCTATGCCCCGGACAGGGCCCAGCCCCAGCATTTT. Protein product: CASSYAPDRAQPQHF.

The chain links TRBV13 to TRBJ1-1; TRBD1 aligns across 8 bases. Germline trimming cut 5 bases from V and 4 bases from J; bases unmatched to any gene: 6. The germline V gene encodes CDR1 PRHDT and CDR2 FYEKMQ (reference sequence). The CDR3 consists of 14 residues. CDR3 in DNA: TGTGCCAGCAGCGAGGACAGGGAAGTCACTGAAGCTTTCTTT. Translating it yields CASSEDREVTEAFF. The variable domain in full, completed from reference TRBV13 and TRBJ1-1, reads AAGVIQSPRHLIKEKRETATLKCYPIPRHDTVYWYQQGPGQDPQFLISFYEKMQSDKGSIPDRFSAQQFSDYHSELNMSSLELGDSALYFCASSEDREVTEAFFGQGTRLTVV.

This chain uses TRBV24-1 with TRBJ2-5, with 9 bases aligning to TRBD1. There are 16 residues in the CDR3. V was clipped by 2 bases and J by 5 bases; unmatched bases: 8. The germline V gene has CDR1 KGHDR and CDR2 SFDVKD. The CDR3 sequence: CATSDSAGTGSETQYF. DNA for the CDR3: TGTGCCACCAGTGATTCCGCCGGGACAGGGTCGGAGACCCAGTACTTC.

CDR3 DNA: TGTGCCAGCCGGGAAGGAAGAGACACTGAAGCTTTCTTT. This codes for CASREGRDTEAFF. This chain links TRBV7-3 with TRBJ1-1; D unresolved. CDR3 size: 13 residues. Between the trimmed V and J ends, which lost 8 bases and 3 bases, there was a span of 13 bases. Per germline, CDR1 SGHTA and CDR2 FQGTGA.

The gene calls are TRBV5-6 and TRBJ2-7; TRBD1 agrees at 7 bases. CDR3 length: 14 amino acids. Germline CDR1 SGHDT, CDR2 YYEEEE. V was clipped by 6 bases and J by 5 bases; unmatched bases: 11. The CDR3 DNA reads as TGTGCCAGCACCATAGCAGGGGGATTCGACGAGCAGTACTTC. Protein sequence: CASTIAGGFDEQYF.

In the case of this clone: Compared with germline, one end of the junction differs, possibly owing to a read error. The rearrangement uses TRBV7-2 and TRBJ2-5; 8 nucleotides align to TRBD2. Germline CDR1 reads SGHTA; CDR2 reads FQGNSA. The CDR3 totals 15 residues. DNA for the CDR3: TGTGCCAGCGGCTTAACCGGGGGGGCGGGAGAGACCCAGTACTTC. Protein: CASGLTGGAGETQYF.

The chain joins TRBV7-2 to TRBJ1-6, with D perhaps TRBD1 (6 bases). Germline V CDR1 and CDR2: SGHTA, FQGNSA. Trimming removed 3 bases at V and 7 bases at J, with 10 bases between. The CDR3 runs to 14 residues. CDR3 bases: TGTGCCAGCAGCTTCCAGGGGCGGAATTCACCCCTCCACTTT. This gives the protein CASSFQGRNSPLHF.

In this sample, this clone turned up a few times. The chain combines TRBV5-1 with TRBJ1-1; TRBD1 agrees at 7 bases. This CDR3 contains 14 residues. The J segment lost 2 bases and the V segment lost 1 base, leaving 2 bases of the junction unmatched. The germline gives CDR1 SGHRS, CDR2 YFSETQ. CDR3 nucleotide sequence: TGCGCCAGCAGCTTGAGACAGGGCAACACTGAAGCTTTCTTT. Its protein product is CASSLRQGNTEAFF.

V and J are TRBV28 and TRBJ1-4; 8 positions match TRBD1. Per the germline V gene, CDR1 is MDHEN and CDR2 is SYDVKM. This CDR3 spans 16 amino acids. V gave up 3 bases and J gave up 3 bases; unmatched junction bases: 6. CDR3 loop: CASSFSGGAPNEKLFF. The DNA for the CDR3 is TGTGCCAGCAGTTTTTCAGGGGGCGCGCCTAATGAAAAACTGTTTTTT.

V and J are TRBV7-2 and TRBJ1-3, with D unresolved. V was cut by 0 bases and J by 1 base, with 7 bases left in between. The CDR3 is 15 residues long. Germline V lookup: CDR1 SGHTA, CDR2 FQGNSA. In nucleotides, the CDR3 is TGTGCCAGCAGCTTAGCTACGGGATCTGGAAACACCATATATTTT. Its protein is CASSLATGSGNTIYF.

This chain uses TRBV5-8 with TRBJ2-3; weak D call: TRBD1 (5 bases). The V and J ends lost 3 bases and 0 bases respectively, with 11 bases between them. This CDR3 region has 15 residues. Germline values: CDR1 SGHTS, CDR2 YDEGEE. The CDR3 protein is CASSSRQSSTDTQYF. The CDR3 bases are TGTGCCAGCAGCTCCCGACAGTCTAGCACAGATACGCAGTATTTT.

The rearrangement links TRBV18 to TRBJ2-3, with 7 positions matching TRBD1. The CDR3 is made up of 16 amino acids. The junction had 7 bases not matched to a gene; V was cut back by 4 bases and J by 0 bases. Per the germline V gene, CDR1 is KGHSH and CDR2 is LQKENI. The CDR3 region has the DNA TGTGCCAGCTCACGACAGGGATCCCCTAGCACAGATACGCAGTATTTT. It yields the protein CASSRQGSPSTDTQYF.

This chain connects TRBV28 to TRBJ2-3, with D possibly being TRBD1 (6 bases). CDR3 length equals 13 residues. V was clipped by 4 bases and J by 11 bases, with 16 bases between them. The germline V gene has CDR1 MDHEN and CDR2 SYDVKM. CDR3 amino acids: CASSWDTPQEQYF. In DNA, the CDR3 is TGTGCCAGCAGTTGGGACACCCCCCAGGAGCAGTATTTT.

The chain recombines TRBV6-2 or TRBV6-3 with TRBJ2-7; the match to TRBD2 covers 12 bases. The J segment lost 4 bases and the V segment lost 6 bases, leaving 7 bases of the junction unmatched. The CDR3 extends over 15 amino acids. CDR1 is MNHEY and CDR2 is SVGEGT in the germline V gene. The CDR3 reads CASSFPGLAGYEQYF. CDR3 nucleotides: TGTGCCAGCAGCTTCCCGGGACTAGCGGGTTACGAGCAGTACTTC.

V is TRBV7-9 and J is TRBJ2-3, with 9 bases that match TRBD2. V lost 4 bases and J lost 4; bases outside the gene matches: 9. There are 16 residues in the CDR3. Germline V gene data show CDR1 as SEHNR and CDR2 as FQNEAQ (reference sequence). CDR3 coding DNA: TGTGCCAGCAGCTACAGGGCTAGCGGGATACCAGATACGCAGTATTTT. This sequence encodes CASSYRASGIPDTQYF.

This chain uses TRBV15 with TRBJ2-7, with 9 positions matching TRBD1. Trimming took 2 bases from V and 4 from J; bases not matched to a gene: 6. CDR3 length: 15 residues. Germline CDR1 reads LNHNV; CDR2 reads YYDKDF (reference sequence). The CDR3 here is CATSRTGTGSYEQYF. The DNA for the CDR3 is TGTGCCACCAGCAGAACCGGGACAGGGTCGTACGAGCAGTACTTC.

V gene TRBV5-1 combines with J gene TRBJ2-1; D is perhaps TRBD2 (5 bases). The length of the CDR3 is 15 residues. Germline values: CDR1 SGHRS, CDR2 YFSETQ. Trimming removed 3 bases at V and 7 bases at J, with 17 bases between. The DNA for the CDR3 is TGCGCCAGCAGCTCTACTACTAGTCCGGGGAATGAGCAGTTCTTC. Its translation: CASSSTTSPGNEQFF. The variable domain in full, completed from reference TRBV5-1 and TRBJ2-1, reads KAGVTQTPRYLIKTRGQQVTLSCSPISGHRSVSWYQQTPGQGLQFLFEYFSETQRNKGNFPGRFSGRQFSNSRSEMNVSTLELGDSALYLCASSSTTSPGNEQFFGPGTRLTVL.

The V call is TRBV24-1, the J call TRBJ2-3; TRBD2 aligns across 11 bases. CDR3 size: 16 residues. In germline, CDR1 is KGHDR, CDR2 SFDVKD. The V gene end was trimmed by 3 bases and the J gene end by 8 bases; junction bases not matched to a gene: 9. CDR3 in amino acids: CATSDLTSGVLSTQYF. CDR3 bases: TGTGCCACCAGTGATCTGACTAGCGGGGTTCTAAGTACGCAGTATTTT.

The chain combines TRBV7-9 with TRBJ1-1, with D possibly being TRBD1 (5 bases). The CDR3 is 13 residues long. V gave up 2 bases and J gave up 5 bases, with 9 bases separating them. The germline CDR1 and CDR2 sequences are SEHNR and FQNEAQ (reference sequence). The CDR3 DNA is TGTGCCAGCAGCTTATGGACAAAGACTGAAGCTTTCTTT. It is translated as CASSLWTKTEAFF.

The chain uses TRBV27 and TRBJ1-1; 8 bases map to TRBD1. V was clipped by 5 bases and J by 3 bases; unmatched bases: 5. Per the germline V gene, CDR1 is MNHEY and CDR2 is SMNVEV (reference sequence). CDR3 size: 14 residues. The CDR3 is CASSPYRGDTEAFF. In DNA form, the CDR3 reads TGTGCCAGCAGTCCATACAGGGGGGACACTGAAGCTTTCTTT.

The chain joins TRBV19 to TRBJ1-6, with 8 bases aligning to TRBD1. Germline trimming cut 7 bases from V and 7 bases from J; bases unmatched to any gene: 15. The CDR3 consists of 17 residues. From germline, CDR1 is LNHDA and CDR2 SQIVND (reference sequence). CDR3 nucleotides: TGTGCCAGTATTACCACGGGACAGGCTACCCCAAATTCACCCCTCCACTTT. Translating it yields CASITTGQATPNSPLHF.

The V and J genes are TRBV10-3 and TRBJ1-2; no clear D gene. With 10 bases removed from V and 4 bases from J, the gap between germline ends came to 22 bases. The CDR3 covers 15 residues. Germline CDR1 and CDR2: ENHRY and SYGVKD. CDR3 nucleotides: TGTGCCACCGCAACCTCGGCGACTACATTCTATGGCTACACCTTC. Encoded protein: CATATSATTFYGYTF.

The chain combines TRBV28 with TRBJ1-1; D ambiguous. The CDR3 length is 12 residues. Trimming stripped 8 bases from V and 2 bases from J, with 9 bases between. Germline V gene sequence: CDR1 MDHEN, CDR2 SYDVKM. This CDR3 reads CASLAPNTEAFF. CDR3 nucleotide sequence: TGTGCCAGCCTAGCTCCCAACACTGAAGCTTTCTTT.